This T cell receptor (beta chain) was identified in a study of blood T cell repertoires in COVID-19. Libraries were prepared by immunoSEQ multiplex PCR; TCRdb keeps only in-frame clonotypes and omits some of them. The sample has roughly 350,000 clones, roughly 90% seen once. The source of this sequence is a woman aged 65 to 85 with COVID-19, enrolled during active disease. The sequenced sample consisted of peripheral blood.

CDR3 amino acids: CASRYAYQETQYF. The CDR3 region has the DNA TGTGCCAGCCGTTACGCGTACCAAGAGACCCAGTACTTC. The chain employs TRBV7-9 and TRBJ2-5; D ambiguous. Trimming shortened V by 8 bases and J by 0 bases, and 10 bases separated the two germline ends. The germline gives CDR1 SEHNR, CDR2 FQNEAQ (reference sequence). The CDR3 covers 13 residues.